The sequence of this T cell receptor beta chain was determined in a study of cytomegalovirus exposure and HLA in healthy donors. Study-level findings and limits: A later analysis linked some 17,000 TCR beta sequences to HLA alleles at 0.05 false discovery rate. Most likely, a cluster of highly shared sequence variants arose as a sequencing artifact. Later on, an analysis found that several of the most significant clusters appeared to be linked to common viral pathogens, which included parvovirus B19.

As regards this clone: Its target is not known.

The CDR3 runs 15 residues. Germline assignment: CDR1 LNHNV and CDR2 YYDKDF (reference sequence). V gave up 3 bases and J gave up 8 bases, with 19 bases separating them. Primers: 60 Vbeta forward and 13 Jbeta reverse. Only in-frame clones appear in the TCRdb table, and some are missing; sequencing was by immunoSEQ multiplex PCR. The sample holds about 160,000 clones, 70% to 90% seen once. This sequence was found in a young woman in good health and CMV-seronegative. V and J are TRBV15 and TRBJ1-2; D ambiguous. The sample was PBMCs. The CDR3 spells CATSSRRIGVDGYTF. In DNA, the CDR3 is TGTGCCACCAGCAGTCGTCGTATCGGGGTGGACGGCTACACCTTC.